This T cell receptor beta chain emerged from a study of blood T cell repertoires in COVID-19. About the research overall: Both acute and convalescent COVID-19 samples were obtained from the United States, Italy and Spain.

Germline V gives CDR1 SGHTA, CDR2 FQGNSA. V shed 5 bases, J shed 2 bases, and the junction held 6 bases outside the gene matches. The CDR3 length is 15 residues. Grouping used clinical history reported by participants in a survey and questionnaire. The repertoire was sequenced with immunoSEQ multiplex PCR; TCRdb's copy has only in-frame clones and lacks some. The table lists approximately 280,000 clones, about 83% of them singletons, with approximately 5.7% in the top ten. The V call is TRBV7-2, the J call TRBJ2-7, with TRBD1 identical over 10 bases. Material for sequencing was PBMCs or T cells enriched from blood (not recorded which). The source of this sequence is a woman aged 40 to 50 who had recovered from COVID-19. For the CDR3, the DNA is TGTGCCAGCAGCGAGGGACAGGGGAGCCCCTACGAGCAGTACTTC. Translation gives CASSEGQGSPYEQYF. Based on the CDR3 plus reference TRBV7-2 and TRBJ2-7, the full variable domain is GAGVSQSPSNKVTEKGKDVELRCDPISGHTALYWYRQSLGQGLEFLIYFQGNSAPDKSGLPSDRFSAERTGGSVSTLTIQRTQQEDSAVYLCASSEGQGSPYEQYFGPGTRLTVT.